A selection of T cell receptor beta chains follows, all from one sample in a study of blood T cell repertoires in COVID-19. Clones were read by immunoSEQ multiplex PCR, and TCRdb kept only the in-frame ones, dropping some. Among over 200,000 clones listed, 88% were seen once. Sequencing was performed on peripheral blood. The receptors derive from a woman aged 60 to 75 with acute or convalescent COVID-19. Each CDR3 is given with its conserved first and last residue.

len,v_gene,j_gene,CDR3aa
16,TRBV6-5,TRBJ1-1,CASSYYRGRHFAEAFF
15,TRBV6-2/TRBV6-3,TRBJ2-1,CASSSRTSGRDEQFF
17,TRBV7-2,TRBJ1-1,CASSPRTAGQASAEAFF
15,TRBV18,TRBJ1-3,CASSPGTGAGNTIYF
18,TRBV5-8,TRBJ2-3,CASRAWGTSGDPTDTQYF
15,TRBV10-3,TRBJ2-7,CAISASAGGAIEQYF
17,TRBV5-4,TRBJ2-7,CASSLVLMGQLTYEQYF
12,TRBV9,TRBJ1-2,CASSVATGGYTF
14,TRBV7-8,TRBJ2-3,CASSIQGRADTQYF
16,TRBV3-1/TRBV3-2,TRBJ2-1,CASSQEPGQRVNEQFF
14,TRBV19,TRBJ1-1,CASMMGPVNTEAFF
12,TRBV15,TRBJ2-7,CATSRDFGEQYF
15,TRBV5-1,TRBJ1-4,CASSLTRTGDEKLFF
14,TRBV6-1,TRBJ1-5,CASSEGTGSQPQHF
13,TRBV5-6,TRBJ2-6,CASSRSVRAVLTF
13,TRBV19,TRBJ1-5,CASSMQGAQPQHF
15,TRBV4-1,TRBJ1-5,CASSGREYSNQPQHF
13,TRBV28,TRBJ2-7,CASRSTGIHEQYF
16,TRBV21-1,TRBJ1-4,CASSKVGGRANEKLFF
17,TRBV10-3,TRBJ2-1,CAISDIFGQGGYNEQFF
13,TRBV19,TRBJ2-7,CASSIEAGVEQYF
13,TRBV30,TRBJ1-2,CAWSRTGWEGYTF
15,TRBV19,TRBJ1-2,CASKTSPWLNYGYTF
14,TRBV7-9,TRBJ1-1,CASTIGQDSSEAFF
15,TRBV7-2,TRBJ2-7,CASSRRGLAGEEQYF
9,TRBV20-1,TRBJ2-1,CTSEREQFF